This T cell receptor (beta chain) was retrieved from a study of long-term antiretroviral therapy in people with HIV. Notes on the study in general: No data on ART adherence, viral resistance or therapy changes. Blood specimens, gathered between about 2004 and 2017, were possibly obtained under older ART regimens.

This clone has a handful of counts. Its antigen is undetermined. Other DNA sequences in the sample encode the same CDR3. V gave up 0 bases and J gave up 5 bases; unmatched junction bases: 4. Per the germline V gene, CDR1 is MNHEY and CDR2 is SVGAGI. This CDR3 is built from 14 residues. The libraries were made with immunoSEQ v3.0 at survey level. Samples were sequenced targeting roughly 35,000-50,000 T-cell genomes each. Assay: immunoSEQ multiplex PCR; the TCRdb copy retains only in-frame clones and omits some. Of 20,000 to 30,000 clones in the sample, approximately 80% were seen once. Every participant gave one or more pre-ART and two or more post-ART PBMC samples.

The sequencing here drew on unsorted PBMCs, taken about 4.3 years after starting antiretroviral therapy. The V and J genes are TRBV6-5 and TRBJ2-7, with 7 bases matching TRBD2. The receptor was isolated from a man aged 25 to 40 with HIV. The CDR3 loop is CASSYSPGRDEQYF. CDR3 in DNA: TGTGCCAGCAGTTACTCGCCAGGGAGGGACGAGCAGTACTTC.